This TCR beta chain was sequenced in a study of CD8 T cells in ankylosing spondylitis. TCRdb fed the 5' RACE reads into MiXCR, producing one record per CDR3 protein. The sample lists about 340,000 distinct CDR3 sequences, under 15% occurring once. This clonotype was seen a few times. Germline-derived CDR1 and CDR2 are SQVTM and ANQGSEA. Unmatched junction bases numbered 8, after V lost 1 base and J lost 5 bases. The CDR3 totals 15 residues. This receptor was obtained from a male donor with ankylosing spondylitis or in good health (not recorded which). Sequenced material: blood, either unsorted or a sorted T cell fraction (not recorded which). The chain couples TRBV29-1 to TRBJ2-1; 7 nucleotides align to TRBD2. DNA of the CDR3: TGCAGCGTTGAAGGGATAGCGGGCCTAAACAATGAGCAGTTCTTC. This encodes CSVEGIAGLNNEQFF.